These T cell receptor beta chains were read from a single sample in a study of T cell changes during pregnancy in multiple sclerosis. Data came from immunoSEQ multiplex PCR; TCRdb stores just in-frame clones and leaves some out. In the table there are fewer than 95,000 clones, just under 95% of which are singletons. Specimen: peripheral blood, collected in the first trimester of pregnancy. These receptors were taken from a female donor with multiple sclerosis, enrolled in a pregnancy study. Each CDR3 is given with its conserved first and last residue. A D gene is named only where the DNA matches it firmly. Not every row has a clone size; where given, it reads once, few, many or a size class.

>TRBV7-8|TRBD2|.|TRBJ2-7
CASTWGLAGSYEQYF
TGTGCCAGCACCTGGGGGCTAGCGGGATCCTACGAGCAGTACTTC
>TRBV5-6|.|once|TRBJ1-5
CASSLRGFQPQHF
TGTGCCAGCAGCTTGAGGGGGTTCCAGCCCCAGCATTTT
>TRBV6-6|.|.|TRBJ1-1
CASSTRQRLNTEAFF
TGTGCCAGCAGTACAAGACAGCGACTGAACACTGAAGCTTTCTTT
>TRBV13|.|.|TRBJ1-6
CASSLGTLTGALHF
TGTGCCAGCAGCTTAGGGACACTTACCGGGGCCCTCCACTTT
>TRBV7-8|.|.|TRBJ2-2
CASSRGNTGELFF
TGTGCCAGCAGCCGAGGGAACACCGGGGAGCTGTTTTTT
>TRBV13|TRBD2|.|TRBJ2-1
CASSFTGWGGGTEQFF
TGTGCCAGCAGCTTCACGGGCTGGGGGGGAGGGACTGAGCAGTTCTTC
>TRBV29-1|.|.|TRBJ1-3
CSVEVGGSGNTIYF
TGCAGCGTTGAGGTCGGAGGCTCTGGAAACACCATATATTTT
>TRBV27|TRBD2|.|TRBJ2-1
CASSPAGGPYNEQFF
TGTGCCAGCAGTCCAGCGGGGGGGCCCTACAATGAGCAGTTCTTC
>TRBV19|.|once|TRBJ2-1
CASSRGVWDNEQFF
TGTGCCAGTAGTAGGGGGGTCTGGGACAATGAGCAGTTCTTC
>TRBV6-6|.|.|TRBJ1-4
CASSQEHSNEKLFF
TGTGCCAGCAGTCAAGAGCACTCTAATGAAAAACTGTTTTTT
>TRBV5-6|.|once|TRBJ2-2
CASSLGQNTGELFF
TGTGCCAGCAGCCTAGGACAGAATACCGGGGAGCTGTTTTTT
>TRBV4-1|.|.|TRBJ1-3
CASSPSGAGNTIYF
TGCGCCAGCAGCCCCTCAGGGGCTGGAAACACCATATATTTT
>TRBV2|TRBD1|.|TRBJ2-5
CAAGGGHRGVETQYF
TGTGCCGCCGGAGGGGGTCACAGGGGGGTTGAGACCCAGTACTTC
>TRBV4-1|.|.|TRBJ2-3
CASSQVGSRGRRTDTQYF
TGCGCCAGCAGCCAAGTCGGTTCAAGGGGCCGTAGAACAGATACGCAGTATTTT
>TRBV7-6|.|once|TRBJ1-5
CASSLSPTQGGNQPQHF
TGTGCCAGCAGCTTAAGCCCGACCCAAGGAGGCAATCAGCCCCAGCATTTT
>TRBV6-6|.|few|TRBJ1-2
CASSRDGYTF
TGTGCCAGCAGTCGGGATGGCTACACCTTC
>TRBV9|.|.|TRBJ2-7
CASSPRTANPYEQYF
TGTGCCAGCAGCCCCCGGACAGCGAACCCGTACGAGCAGTACTTC
>TRBV4-1|TRBD2|.|TRBJ2-7
CASSPHIGGGYEQYF
TGCGCCAGCAGCCCACACATCGGCGGGGGGTACGAGCAGTACTTC
>TRBV4-2|TRBD1|.|TRBJ1-6
CASSQDWGGQGIINSPLHF
TGTGCCAGCAGCCAAGATTGGGGGGGACAGGGGATCATCAATTCACCCCTCCACTTT
>TRBV5-6|TRBD1|once|TRBJ1-1
CASRQGTGGLPAFF
TGTGCCAGCCGGCAGGGGACAGGGGGGCTTCCAGCTTTCTTT
>TRBV30|TRBD1|.|TRBJ2-7
CAWRGDSPYEQYF
TGTGCCTGGAGAGGGGACAGTCCGTACGAGCAGTACTTC
>TRBV5-1|TRBD1|.|TRBJ1-1
CASSLASRQGVTEAFF
TGCGCCAGCAGCTTGGCCTCTAGACAGGGTGTCACTGAAGCTTTCTTT
>TRBV19|TRBD2|.|TRBJ2-3
CASSKPALAGGYTDTQYF
TGTGCCAGTAGTAAACCCGCCCTAGCGGGGGGGTACACAGATACGCAGTATTTT
>TRBV25-1|.|once|TRBJ2-2
CASSGPNRGTGELFF
TGTGCCAGCAGTGGACCAAACCGGGGCACCGGGGAGCTGTTTTTT
>TRBV5-1|TRBD1|.|TRBJ2-1
CASSFGQGRVNEQFF
TGCGCCAGCAGCTTCGGACAGGGAAGGGTCAATGAGCAGTTCTTC
>TRBV2|TRBD1|.|TRBJ1-1
CASSKGAVSEAFF
TGTGCCAGCAGTAAGGGGGCTGTCTCTGAAGCTTTCTTT
>TRBV11-2|.|.|TRBJ2-3
CASSPLTGNVDTQYF
TGTGCCAGCAGCCCGCTAACAGGGAACGTGGATACGCAGTATTTT
>TRBV10-3|TRBD1|.|TRBJ1-2
CAISEGTGNYGYTF
TGTGCCATCAGTGAGGGGACAGGGAACTATGGCTACACCTTC
>TRBV11-3|.|.|TRBJ2-3
CASSFRDTDPDTQYF
TGTGCCAGCAGCTTCCGGGACACCGACCCAGATACGCAGTATTTT
>TRBV4-1|TRBD1|.|TRBJ1-2
CASSPAGGTDGYTF
TGCGCCAGCAGCCCCGCGGGTGGGACAGATGGCTACACCTTC
>TRBV6-5|.|.|TRBJ2-5
CASSYFSGETQYF
TGTGCCAGCAGTTACTTCTCGGGAGAGACCCAGTACTTC
>TRBV11-2|TRBD2|.|TRBJ2-2
CASSLGLAGGKNTGELFF
TGTGCCAGCAGCTTGGGACTAGCGGGGGGGAAGAACACCGGGGAGCTGTTTTTT
>TRBV6-9|TRBD1|once|TRBJ1-4
CASTMDRECEKLFF
TGTGCCAGCACTATGGACAGGGAGTGTGAAAAACTGTTTTTT
>TRBV7-2|.|.|TRBJ1-5
CASSPQGNQPQHF
TGTGCCAGCAGCCCTCAGGGCAATCAGCCCCAGCATTTT
>TRBV25-1|TRBD1|.|TRBJ2-1
CASSEGDRYNEQFF
TGTGCCAGCAGTGAGGGGGACAGGTACAATGAGCAGTTCTTC
>TRBV27|.|.|TRBJ2-1
CASSLDDGTYNEQFF
TGTGCCAGCAGTTTAGACGACGGGACCTACAATGAGCAGTTCTTC
>TRBV2|.|.|TRBJ2-7
CASRRSYEQYF
TGTGCCAGCAGGAGATCCTACGAGCAGTACTTC
>TRBV6-1|TRBD1|.|TRBJ2-7
CASMDRGDSYEQYF
TGTGCCAGCATGGACAGGGGCGACTCCTACGAGCAGTACTTC
>TRBV27|TRBD2|.|TRBJ2-1
CASSLQSLAGTYNEQFF
TGTGCCAGCAGTCTCCAATCACTAGCGGGGACCTACAATGAGCAGTTCTTC
>TRBV5-5|.|once|TRBJ1-5
CASSLLGLSNQPQHF
TGTGCCAGCAGCTTGCTGGGGCTGAGCAATCAGCCCCAGCATTTT
>TRBV7-3|TRBD2|.|TRBJ2-3
CASSFTSGASTDTQYF
TGTGCCAGCAGCTTTACTAGCGGGGCTAGCACAGATACGCAGTATTTT
>TRBV15|TRBD1|.|TRBJ2-2
CATSRDSQGSSVGELFF
TGTGCCACCAGCAGAGATTCACAGGGGTCATCGGTCGGGGAGCTGTTTTTT
>TRBV5-1|TRBD1|.|TRBJ1-4
CASRSGQLGEKLFF
TGCGCCAGCAGATCGGGACAGTTAGGGGAAAAACTGTTTTTT
>TRBV11-1|.|.|TRBJ2-1
CASSATPPGGGEQFF
TGTGCCAGCAGCGCGACGCCTCCTGGTGGCGGTGAGCAGTTCTTC
>TRBV7-2|TRBD2|.|TRBJ2-1
CASSPVTSGAYNEQFF
TGTGCCAGCAGCCCGGTGACTAGCGGGGCCTACAATGAGCAGTTCTTC
>TRBV7-2|TRBD2|.|TRBJ2-3
CASSPSPGLVTDTQYF
TGTGCCAGCAGCCCAAGCCCGGGACTAGTGACAGATACGCAGTATTTT
>TRBV27|.|.|TRBJ2-2
CASSPTGPGELFF
TGTGCCAGCAGTCCTACAGGGCCCGGGGAGCTGTTTTTT
>TRBV29-1|TRBD1|.|TRBJ1-2
CSVWTGAHYGYTF
TGCAGCGTTTGGACAGGGGCGCACTATGGCTACACCTTC
>TRBV7-8|.|.|TRBJ1-4
CATRSSREKLFF
TGTGCCACCCGAAGTAGCAGAGAAAAACTGTTTTTT
>TRBV9|TRBD1|once|TRBJ1-2
CASSVGDSNYGYTF
TGTGCCAGCAGCGTAGGGGACAGTAACTATGGCTACACCTTC